This T cell receptor (beta chain) was identified during a study of blood T cell repertoires in COVID-19. The overall study: Collection of acute and convalescent COVID-19 samples took place in the United States, Italy and Spain. In each case, the material was cDNA or gDNA derived from T cells, B-cell-depleted T cells, or PBMCs.

Original processing methods: Reference gene primers were amplified, and this amplification served to estimate nucleated cell counts. Clones were sequenced by immunoSEQ multiplex PCR, and TCRdb holds only the in-frame ones, with some missing. That table supplies the V and J calls and clone size; D and trimming were determined from the DNA. The sample includes 250,000 to 300,000 clones, roughly four fifths of them seen just once. Those who participated ranged in age from roughly 18 to 100 years and resided in approximately 26 US areas. V shed 2 bases and J 1 base; nucleotides not matched to a gene: 1. Per the germline V gene, CDR1 is SGHNT and CDR2 is YYREEE (reference sequence). The CDR3 runs 15 residues.

Input material: PBMCs or T cells enriched from blood (not recorded which). The TCR comes from a man under 40 with acute COVID-19. The rearrangement uses TRBV5-4 and TRBJ2-2; 8 bases are shared with TRBD1. The CDR3 DNA reads TGTGCCAGCAGCTTAGGACAGGGGAACACCGGGGAGCTGTTTTTT. It specifies CASSLGQGNTGELFF.